The 27 T cell receptor beta chains reported below all come from one sample, sequenced in a study of shared clonotypes between healthy human individuals. TCRdb's copy holds only in-frame clones and misses some; the assay was immunoSEQ multiplex PCR. The data hold 400,000 to 600,000 clones, with 70% to 80% observed a single time. Sequenced sample: PBMCs. These receptor sequences come from a woman in her thirties or forties in good health. Some clones in this sample may be carry-over from other donors' samples.

Regarding this clone: This sequence may be a read error, since a much larger clone differs from it by one base. The chain has TRBV2 and TRBJ1-1; D gene unclear. The CDR3 has 13 residues. From germline, CDR1 is SNHLY and CDR2 FYNNEI. Trimming shortened V by 1 base and J by 0 bases, and 3 bases separated the two germline ends. CDR3 sequence reads: CASSEGVNTEAFF. CDR3 DNA sequence: TGTGCCAGCAGTGAAGGGGTGAACACTGAAGCTTTCTTT.

Points on this clone: Other DNA sequences of this sample code for an identical CDR3. The rearrangement links TRBV30 to TRBJ1-5; tentative D call: TRBD1 (6 bases). The V gene lost 1 base and the J gene lost 4 bases, with 8 bases spanning the gap. CDR3 length: 13 amino acids. The germline gives CDR1 GTSNPN, CDR2 SVGIG (reference sequence). CDR3 protein: CAWSGQGNQPQHF. The DNA of the CDR3 is TGTGCCTGGAGTGGGCAGGGGAATCAGCCCCAGCATTTT.

The genes are TRBV5-1 and TRBJ2-3; perhaps TRBD1 as D (5 bases). From germline, CDR1 is SGHRS and CDR2 YFSETQ. Trimming took 0 bases from V and 6 from J, leaving 11 bases between them. This CDR3 has 14 amino acids. Written as DNA, the CDR3 is TGCGCCAGCAGCTTGGGCCAGGGTAAGGATACGCAGTATTTT. Its protein product is CASSLGQGKDTQYF.

This chain links TRBV29-1 with TRBJ2-2; possible D gene TRBD2, 6 bases. V was shortened by 8 bases and J by 5 bases, with 18 bases between the two germline ends. The V gene's germline CDR1 is SQVTM and CDR2 ANQGSEA. This CDR3 spans 14 amino acids. CDR3 protein: CSTGARGVTGELFF. In DNA, the CDR3 is TGCAGCACGGGAGCGCGAGGGGTAACCGGGGAGCTGTTTTTT.

The gene calls are TRBV7-8 and TRBJ1-4; maybe TRBD1 (6 bases). The CDR3 contains 12 residues. The V and J ends lost 6 bases and 8 bases respectively, with 10 bases between them. Germline V gives CDR1 SGHVS, CDR2 FQNEAQ. CDR3 sequence reads: CASRQDSEKLFF. Here the CDR3 DNA reads TGTGCCAGCAGGCAGGACAGCGAAAAACTGTTTTTT.

The chain joins TRBV11-1 to TRBJ2-5; 9 positions match TRBD2. The CDR3 loop spans 15 amino acids. Germline V CDR1 and CDR2: SGHAT, FQDESV (reference sequence). Trimming at V came to 7 bases and at J to 1 base, leaving 7 bases not matched to a gene. CDR3 DNA: TGTGCCAGCACCTCCCCTAGCGGGGCCCAAGAGACCCAGTACTTC. It encodes CASTSPSGAQETQYF.

The chain carries TRBV28 and TRBJ2-7; 10 positions agree with TRBD2. This CDR3 has 15 amino acids. Germline V gene data show CDR1 as MDHEN and CDR2 as SYDVKM. V gave up 6 bases and J gave up 5 bases; unmatched junction bases: 10. The CDR3: CASSPPGTSVNEQYF. The CDR3 DNA reads TGTGCCAGCAGCCCTCCCGGGACTAGCGTAAACGAGCAGTACTTC. The full variable domain, its missing parts supplied by reference TRBV28 and TRBJ2-7, is DVKVTQSSRYLVKRTGEKVFLECVQDMDHENMFWYRQDPGLGLRLIYFSYDVKMKEKGDIPEGYSVSREKKERFSLILESASTNQTSMYLCASSPPGTSVNEQYFGPGTRLTVT.

This chain links TRBV28 with TRBJ1-3; 10 nucleotides agree with TRBD1. This CDR3 comprises 14 residues. V was clipped by 6 bases and J by 5 bases; unmatched bases: 4. Germline V lookup: CDR1 MDHEN, CDR2 SYDVKM. CDR3 amino acids: CASSVTGGRNTIYF. The CDR3 nucleotides read TGTGCCAGCAGCGTGACAGGGGGCAGAAACACCATATATTTT. The whole variable domain, remainder taken from reference TRBV28 and TRBJ1-3, is DVKVTQSSRYLVKRTGEKVFLECVQDMDHENMFWYRQDPGLGLRLIYFSYDVKMKEKGDIPEGYSVSREKKERFSLILESASTNQTSMYLCASSVTGGRNTIYFGEGSWLTVV.

The genes are TRBV4-3 and TRBJ2-5; D is unclear. The tail of the sequence fits TRBJ2-7 better, so the J call may be wrong. Germline-derived CDR1 and CDR2 are LGHNA and YSLEER. The CDR3 consists of 14 residues. This CDR3 reads CASSPAFRRYEQYF. The CDR3, as DNA: TGCGCCAGCAGCCCCGCTTTTAGGAGATACGAGCAGTACTTC.

CDR3 residues: CASSFEGGAYEQYF. The CDR3 DNA follows: TGTGCCAGCAGTTTTGAGGGAGGAGCCTACGAGCAGTACTTC. This rearrangement joins TRBV27 to TRBJ2-7, with a weak D call TRBD2 (6 bases). Trimming left V 3 bases short and J 2 bases short, with 11 bases between. This CDR3 is built from 14 residues. Germline CDR1 reads MNHEY; CDR2 reads SMNVEV (reference sequence).

The chain combines TRBV5-1 with TRBJ2-2, with TRBD2 matching over 13 bases. The CDR3 has 17 residues. The V segment lost 4 bases and the J segment 6 bases; nucleotides outside the gene matches: 9. Germline V gene sequence: CDR1 SGHRS, CDR2 YFSETQ. The CDR3 DNA reads as TGCGCCAGCAGCACAAGACTAGCGGGAGGAGCATCCGGGGAGCTGTTTTTT. Translation: CASSTRLAGGASGELFF.

This clone was counted between two and nine times. The rearrangement links TRBV6-5 to TRBJ1-1, with unresolved D. The CDR3 is 12 residues long. V was pared by 2 bases and J by 11 bases, with 12 bases between. Looked up from germline, CDR1 is MNHEY and CDR2 is SVGAGI. This CDR3 is CASSYDMGTAFF. CDR3 sequence (DNA): TGTGCCAGCAGTTACGATATGGGTACCGCTTTCTTT.

The chain recombines TRBV6-1 with TRBJ2-3, with 10 bases that match TRBD2. Germline CDR1 MNHNS, CDR2 SASEGT. Trimming cost V 7 bases and J 5 bases; bases outside gene matches: 6. The length of the CDR3 is 14 residues. The CDR3 reads CASKSSGRGDTQYF. The CDR3 DNA is TGTGCCAGCAAATCTAGCGGGAGAGGAGATACGCAGTATTTT.

The rearrangement joins TRBV27 to TRBJ2-1; D unclear. The CDR3 is 14 amino acids. Germline V CDR1 and CDR2: MNHEY, SMNVEV (reference sequence). Trimming removed 5 bases at V and 7 bases at J, with 15 bases between. The CDR3 DNA is TGTGCCAGCAGTCTTCCCCGGGCCACAAATGAGCAGTTCTTC. Its protein product is CASSLPRATNEQFF.

This chain joins TRBV5-4 and TRBJ2-6, with 9 positions matching TRBD1. After removal of 4 bases from V and 3 bases from J, the junction contained 2 bases not matched to a gene. Germline V gene data show CDR1 as SGHNT and CDR2 as YYREEE (reference sequence). This CDR3 is 15 amino acids long. The CDR3 DNA reads as TGTGCCAGCAGCCGACAGGGGGGTGGGGCCAACGTCCTGACTTTC. Its translation is CASSRQGGGANVLTF. Drawing the rest from reference TRBV5-4 and TRBJ2-6, the complete variable domain is ETGVTQSPTHLIKTRGQQVTLRCSSQSGHNTVSWYQQALGQGPQFIFQYYREEENGRGNFPPRFSGLQFPNYSSELNVNALELDDSALYLCASSRQGGGANVLTFGAGSRLTVL.

J is TRBJ1-2 and V is TRBV5-6; possible D gene TRBD1, 5 bases. With 1 base removed from V and 1 base from J, the gap between germline ends came to 11 bases. The CDR3 runs 15 residues. Germline V gene lookup returns CDR1 SGHDT and CDR2 YYEEEE. This chain's CDR3 is CASSLWAGINYGYTF. The CDR3, as DNA: TGTGCCAGCAGCTTGTGGGCAGGGATTAACTATGGCTACACCTTC.

CDR3 sequence reads: CASSLGGHPQETQYF. The CDR3 region has the DNA TGCGCCAGCAGCTTGGGTGGACATCCCCAAGAGACCCAGTACTTC. The chain employs TRBV5-1 and TRBJ2-5; tentative D call: TRBD1 (5 bases). V was cut by 0 bases and J by 1 base, with 10 bases left in between. This CDR3 comprises 15 residues. Germline values: CDR1 SGHRS, CDR2 YFSETQ.

The chain combines TRBV5-1 with TRBJ2-6, with D perhaps TRBD1 or TRBD2 (5 bases each). From germline, CDR1 is SGHRS and CDR2 YFSETQ. The CDR3 runs to 19 residues. Trimming stripped 4 bases from V and 0 bases from J, with 20 bases between. CDR3 bases: TGCGCCAGCAGCCGATCGGGGCCCTCAGTCACCTCTGGGGCCAACGTCCTGACTTTC. It encodes CASSRSGPSVTSGANVLTF.

J is TRBJ2-1 and V is TRBV25-1; either TRBD1 or TRBD2 may fit D (5 bases each). The CDR3 covers 14 residues. From germline, CDR1 is MGHDK and CDR2 SYGVNS. V lost 0 bases, J lost 4 bases, and 7 bases lay in between. Here the CDR3 DNA reads TGTGCCAGCAGTGAATATGAGGGGTACAATGAGCAGTTCTTC. It codes for CASSEYEGYNEQFF. Using reference TRBV25-1 and TRBJ2-1 for the parts outside the CDR3, the full variable domain is EADIYQTPRYLVIGTGKKITLECSQTMGHDKMYWYQQDPGMELHLIHYSYGVNSTEKGDLSSESTVSRIRTEHFPLTLESARPSHTSQYLCASSEYEGYNEQFFGPGTRLTVL.

This rearrangement joins TRBV4-1 to TRBJ2-7; no definite D call. Germline V gene sequence: CDR1 MGHRA, CDR2 YSYEKL. Trimming removed 0 bases at V and 2 bases at J, with 14 bases between. The CDR3 extends over 16 amino acids. The CDR3 is CASSQEISGLPYEQYF. The CDR3 DNA follows: TGCGCCAGCAGCCAAGAGATAAGTGGCCTACCCTACGAGCAGTACTTC.

Points on this clone: This sample includes further DNA sequences coding for the same CDR3. The V gene is TRBV29-1, the J gene TRBJ2-7; a possible D gene is TRBD2 (5 bases). With 6 bases removed from V and 1 base from J, the gap between germline ends came to 10 bases. This CDR3 comprises 12 residues. Germline V gene data show CDR1 as SQVTM and CDR2 as ANQGSEA. The CDR3 DNA reads as TGCAGCGTCTCGGGGAGTTCCTACGAGCAGTACTTC. As protein: CSVSGSSYEQYF.

J is TRBJ1-1 and V is TRBV7-6; 8 bases are shared with TRBD1. This CDR3 is 16 amino acids long. The germline V gene has CDR1 SGHVS and CDR2 FNYEAQ. V dropped 3 bases and J dropped 1; count of bases not matched to a gene: 7. CDR3 DNA: TGTGCCAGCAGCTTGCTAATCACAGGGGGGAACACTGAAGCTTTCTTT. Encoded protein: CASSLLITGGNTEAFF.

The chain links TRBV5-6 to TRBJ2-7; D not resolved. The germline V and J ends were trimmed by 3 bases and 5 bases, with 6 bases remaining between them. Germline CDR1 is SGHDT and CDR2 is YYEEEE. CDR3 length: 11 residues. The CDR3 bases are TGTGCCAGCAGCTCGTCCAACGAGCAGTACTTC. Protein sequence: CASSSSNEQYF.

This clone was counted once. V is TRBV18 and J is TRBJ2-4, with D possibly matching TRBD2 (7 bases). Germline-derived CDR1 and CDR2 are KGHSH and LQKENI. V lost 3 bases and J lost 2, with 20 bases in between. The CDR3 is made up of 18 amino acids. CDR3 DNA sequence: TGTGCCAGCTCACCCCTAAGGGGGGGCGCGTCGACCAAAAACATTCAGTACTTC. This translates into CASSPLRGGASTKNIQYF. Filled out from reference TRBV18 and TRBJ2-4, the complete variable domain reads NAGVMQNPRHLVRRRGQEARLRCSPMKGHSHVYWYRQLPEEGLKFMVYLQKENIIDESGMPKERFSAEFPKEGPSILRIQQVVRGDSAAYFCASSPLRGGASTKNIQYFGAGTRLSVL.

The chain combines TRBV18 with TRBJ2-7; the match to TRBD1 covers 9 bases. There are 14 residues in the CDR3. V trimming: 4 bases; J trimming: 3 bases; junction bases outside the gene matches: 4. CDR1 KGHSH and CDR2 LQKENI come from the germline V gene. The CDR3 coding sequence is TGTGCCAGCTCACGGGACAGGGATGACTACGAGCAGTACTTC. Translating it yields CASSRDRDDYEQYF.

This clone was recorded only once. The rearrangement links TRBV7-9 to TRBJ2-3; D possibly matches TRBD1 or TRBD2 (5 bases each). Looked up from germline, CDR1 is SEHNR and CDR2 is FQNEAQ (reference sequence). This CDR3 spans 10 amino acids. The V and J ends lost 5 bases and 8 bases respectively, with 5 bases between them. CDR3 DNA: TGTGCCAGCAGCGGGGGTACGCAGTATTTT. This sequence encodes CASSGGTQYF.

This clone was detected only once. This chain links TRBV9 with TRBJ2-7; D perhaps matches TRBD1 (5 bases). Trimming cost V 7 bases and J 6 bases, with 17 bases left between them. The germline gives CDR1 SGDLS, CDR2 YYNGEE. The CDR3 is 13 amino acids. In DNA, the CDR3 is TGTGCCAGCTCAAAACTAACAGGTAGCGAGCAGTACTTC. Translation gives CASSKLTGSEQYF.